What follows is one T cell receptor (beta chain) and its context. This sample is drawn from a study of T cell responses to AZD1222 COVID-19 vaccine. The wider study: Pooled in the analysis were second doses at about 4 or about 12 weeks.

The CDR3 length is 13 residues. The V and J ends lost 10 bases and 0 bases respectively, with 13 bases between them. Germline CDR1 ENHRY, CDR2 SYGVKD. TCRdb's table, derived via immunoSEQ multiplex PCR, lists solely in-frame clones and lacks some. The sample has some 170,000 clones, approximately 94% seen once. The TCR comes from an adult in good health. The V call is TRBV10-3, the J call TRBJ2-7, with a possible D match to TRBD1 (6 bases). The sample was peripheral blood, taken on day 0 of AZD1222 vaccination. CDR3 DNA: TGTGCCACCAGGACAGATACCTCCTACGAGCAGTACTTC. This translates into CATRTDTSYEQYF.